This TCR beta chain is from a study of OX40 agonist ivuxolimab in advanced cancers. As for the study more broadly: Ivuxolimab was an agonistic, fully human IgG2 monoclonal antibody directed against OX40 (CD134), a costimulatory receptor. Intravenous ivuxolimab was administered to patients every 2 weeks at six dose levels: 0.01, 0.1, 0.3, 1.5, 3 and 10 mg/kg. Among the roughly 50 dose-escalation patients, approximately 20 had hepatocellular carcinoma, 15 or so melanoma, 9 renal cell carcinoma and 9 head and neck cancer. The dose-escalation cohort was around 84% male with a mean age of approximately 60 years, ranging from about 23 to 85. Prior anti-PD-1, anti-PD-L1 or anti-CTLA-4 therapy was permitted, and approximately 42% of dose-escalation patients had received checkpoint inhibitors. Partial responses occurred in three dose-escalation patients: two with cutaneous melanoma and one with hepatocellular carcinoma. Peripheral TCRbeta sequencing was intended to test whether TCR sequence diversity was altered and clonal T-cell expansion was caused by ivuxolimab. The paper describes the monotherapy dose-escalation part (N of about 47 patients) of the phase I trial of ivuxolimab. What the work shows at the level of the full study, not this receptor alone: Low levels of normalized T-cell clonal expansion were also shown by some nonresponding patients. On average, CD8+ T cells showed more expanded clones than CD4+ T cells after ivuxolimab. At doses of 0.1 to 3.0 mg/kg, clonal expansion of both CD4+ and CD8+ T cells in blood was seen between baseline and week 6. In partial responders in the 0.1-3.0 mg/kg groups, normalized peripheral clonal expansion was found to be among the lowest, especially among CD8+ T cells. The antigen specificity of the clonally expanded peripheral T cells was not determined.

Patients with autoimmune disease history or receiving systemic immunosuppression were excluded from the trial. In every dose cohort, peripheral blood was drawn for TCR sequencing at baseline, cycle 4 day 1, and cycle 7 day 1. Samples came from an open-label, multicenter, first-in-human phase I dose-escalation trial of ivuxolimab. The trial enrolled adults with locally advanced or metastatic head and neck squamous cell, hepatocellular, melanoma or renal cell carcinoma. Before TCR sequencing, CD4+ T cells and CD8+ T cells from peripheral blood were sorted into separate populations. Turning to this clone: This receptor's antigen is unknown. Base qualities are not provided; no much larger clone lies one nucleotide away.

V and J are truncated by 0 bases and 0 bases respectively, leaving an intervening sequence of 11 bases. Reading the germline V gene (reference sequence) gives CDR1 LNHDA and CDR2 SQIVND. The CDR3 runs 17 amino acids, cysteine and phenylalanine included. Kept here is only the CDR3 DNA, which spans 51 bases and is read in frame from base 1. For sequencing of the TCRbeta CDR3 region, genomic DNA was extracted from the sorted cells. TCRbeta CDR3 regions were sequenced using the immunoSEQ Assay. TCRdb took over this immuneACCESS table, retaining in-frame rearrangements with V and J assigned. Such tables are incomplete; in checked studies, under half of the missing clones stem from an unresolved V gene, and the remainder is unexplained. Within this sample are roughly 86,000 clones, with around nine tenths of them counted one time only. 0.43% of the sample is taken by the ten largest.

This clonotype was sampled from an adult with an advanced solid tumor such as melanoma, head and neck, liver or kidney cancer. Recombination joined TRBV19 with TRBJ2-2; a tentative D match to TRBD1 spans 5 bases. This specimen was CD4+ or CD8+ T cells sorted from blood, taken in a trial of the OX40 agonist ivuxolimab. The bases read TGTGCCAGTAGTATAGATACAGGACAAGCGAACACCGGGGAGCTGTTTTTT. Its protein reads: CASSIDTGQANTGELFF.